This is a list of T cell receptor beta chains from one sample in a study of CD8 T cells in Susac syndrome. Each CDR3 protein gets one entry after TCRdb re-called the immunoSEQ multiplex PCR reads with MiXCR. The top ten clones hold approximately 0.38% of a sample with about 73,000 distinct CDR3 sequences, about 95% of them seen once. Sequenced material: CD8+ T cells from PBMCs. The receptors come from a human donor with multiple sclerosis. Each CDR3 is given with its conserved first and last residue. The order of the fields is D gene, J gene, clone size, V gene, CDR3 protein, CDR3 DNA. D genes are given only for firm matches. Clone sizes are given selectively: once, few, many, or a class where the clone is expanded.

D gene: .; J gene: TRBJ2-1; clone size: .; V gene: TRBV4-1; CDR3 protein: CASSQSQETSYNEQFF; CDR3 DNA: TGCGCCAGCAGCCAGTCCCAGGAGACTTCCTACAATGAGCAGTTCTTC
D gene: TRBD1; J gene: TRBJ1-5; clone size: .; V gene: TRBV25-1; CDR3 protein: CASSDWGGQGKDQPQHF; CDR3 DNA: TGTGCCAGCAGTGATTGGGGAGGACAGGGGAAGGATCAGCCCCAGCATTTT
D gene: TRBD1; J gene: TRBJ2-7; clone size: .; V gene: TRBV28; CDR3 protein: CASSHADRVRTYEQYF; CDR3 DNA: TGTGCCAGCAGTCATGCCGACAGGGTACGGACCTACGAGCAGTACTTC
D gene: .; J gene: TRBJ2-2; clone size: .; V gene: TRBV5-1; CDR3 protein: CASSLAGAKTGELFF; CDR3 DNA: TGCGCCAGCAGCTTGGCAGGGGCAAAGACCGGGGAGCTGTTTTTT
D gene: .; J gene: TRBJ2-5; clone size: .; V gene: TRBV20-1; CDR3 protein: CSARAETQYF; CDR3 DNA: TGCAGTGCTAGAGCAGAGACCCAGTACTTC
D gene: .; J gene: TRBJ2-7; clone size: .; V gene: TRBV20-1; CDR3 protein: CRTYEQYF; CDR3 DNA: TGCAGAACCTACGAGCAGTACTTC
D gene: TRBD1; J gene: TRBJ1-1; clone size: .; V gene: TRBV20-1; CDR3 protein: CSARDVSGQGAFF; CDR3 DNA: TGCAGTGCTAGAGATGTATCCGGACAGGGAGCTTTCTTT
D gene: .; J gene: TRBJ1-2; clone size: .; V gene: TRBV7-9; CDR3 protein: CASSFPGVEAYGYTF; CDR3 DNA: TGTGCCAGCAGCTTCCCAGGGGTAGAGGCCTATGGCTACACCTTC
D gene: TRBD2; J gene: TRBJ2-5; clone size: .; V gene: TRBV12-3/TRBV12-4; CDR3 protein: CASRKLAPKETQYF; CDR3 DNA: TGTGCCAGCAGGAAACTAGCGCCCAAAGAGACCCAGTACTTC
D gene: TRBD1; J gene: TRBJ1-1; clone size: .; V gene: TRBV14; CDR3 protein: CASSQVQGDTEAFF; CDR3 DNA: TGTGCCAGCAGCCAAGTCCAGGGGGACACTGAAGCTTTCTTT
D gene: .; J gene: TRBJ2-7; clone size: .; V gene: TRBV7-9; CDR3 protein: CASSSPSLASAEQYF; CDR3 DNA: TGTGCCAGCAGCTCCCCAAGCTTGGCTTCCGCCGAGCAGTACTTC
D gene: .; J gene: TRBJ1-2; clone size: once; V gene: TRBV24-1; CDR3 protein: CATSDRVGGYTF; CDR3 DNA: TGTGCCACCAGTGATCGGGTGGGCGGCTACACCTTC
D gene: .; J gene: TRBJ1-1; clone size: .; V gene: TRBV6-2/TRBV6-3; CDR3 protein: CASSFRGRVTEAFF; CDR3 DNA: TGTGCCAGCAGTTTTCGTGGCAGGGTAACTGAAGCTTTCTTT
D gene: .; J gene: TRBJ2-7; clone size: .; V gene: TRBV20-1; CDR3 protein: CSARPSLGAYEQYF; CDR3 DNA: TGCAGTGCTAGGCCCTCCCTTGGGGCCTACGAGCAGTACTTC
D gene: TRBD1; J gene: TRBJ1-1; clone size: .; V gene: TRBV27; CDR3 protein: CASSLQGGRFNTEAFF; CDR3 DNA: TGTGCCAGCAGTCTACAGGGGGGAAGATTCAACACTGAAGCTTTCTTT
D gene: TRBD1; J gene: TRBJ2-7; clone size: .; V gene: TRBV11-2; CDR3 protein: CASSFGTGRGNEQYF; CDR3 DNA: TGTGCCAGCAGCTTTGGGACAGGGCGCGGGAACGAGCAGTACTTC
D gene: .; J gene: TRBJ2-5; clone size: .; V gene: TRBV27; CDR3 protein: CASSLLGEETQYF; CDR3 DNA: TGTGCCAGCAGTTTACTGGGAGAAGAGACCCAGTACTTC
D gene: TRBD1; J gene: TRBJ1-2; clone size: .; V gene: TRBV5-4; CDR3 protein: CASSYGQGMNYGYTF; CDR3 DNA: TGTGCCAGCAGCTACGGACAGGGGATGAACTATGGCTACACCTTC
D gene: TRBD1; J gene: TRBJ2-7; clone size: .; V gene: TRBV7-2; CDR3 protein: CASSLTGTGVAELSYEQYF; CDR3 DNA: TGTGCCAGCAGCCTCACCGGGACAGGGGTCGCCGAACTCTCCTACGAGCAGTACTTC
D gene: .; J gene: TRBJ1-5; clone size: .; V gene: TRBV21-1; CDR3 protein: CASSKGGRGSGNQPQHF; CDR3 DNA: TGTGCCAGCAGCAAAGGGGGGAGGGGATCGGGCAATCAGCCCCAGCATTTT
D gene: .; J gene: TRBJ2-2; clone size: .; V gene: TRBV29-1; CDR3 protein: CSVGGDATGELFF; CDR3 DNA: TGCAGCGTTGGGGGGGACGCTACCGGGGAGCTGTTTTTT
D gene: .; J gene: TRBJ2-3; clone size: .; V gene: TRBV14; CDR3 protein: CASSLGKSTKGDTQYF; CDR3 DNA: TGTGCCAGCAGCCTCGGGAAATCGACTAAGGGTGATACGCAGTATTTT
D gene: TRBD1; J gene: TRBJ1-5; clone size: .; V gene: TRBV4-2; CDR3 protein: CASSQARGQPQHF; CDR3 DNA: TGTGCCAGCAGCCAAGCCAGGGGGCAGCCCCAGCATTTT
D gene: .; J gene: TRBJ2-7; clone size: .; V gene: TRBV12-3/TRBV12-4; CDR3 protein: CASSFDSHEQYF; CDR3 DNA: TGTGCCAGCAGTTTCGACTCCCACGAGCAGTACTTC
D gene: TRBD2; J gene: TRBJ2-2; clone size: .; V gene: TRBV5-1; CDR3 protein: CASSLRTSGANTGELFF; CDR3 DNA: TGCGCCAGCAGCCTCCGGACTAGCGGGGCGAACACCGGGGAGCTGTTTTTT
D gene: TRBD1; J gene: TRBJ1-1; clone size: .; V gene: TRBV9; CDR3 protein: CASSKTGVDTEAFF; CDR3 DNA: TGTGCCAGCAGCAAGACAGGGGTGGACACTGAAGCTTTCTTT
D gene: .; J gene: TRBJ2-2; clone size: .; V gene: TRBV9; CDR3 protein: CASTQVGSPTGELFF; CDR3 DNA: TGTGCCAGCACCCAGGTGGGCAGCCCCACCGGGGAGCTGTTTTTT
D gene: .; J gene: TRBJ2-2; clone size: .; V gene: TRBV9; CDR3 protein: CASSVGGPVMGLFF; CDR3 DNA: TGTGCCAGCAGCGTAGGGGGCCCGGTCATGGGGCTGTTTTTT
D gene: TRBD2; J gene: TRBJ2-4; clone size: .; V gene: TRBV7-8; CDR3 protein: CASSLGSGGENIQYF; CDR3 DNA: TGTGCCAGCAGCTTAGGTAGTGGGGGGGAAAACATTCAGTACTTC
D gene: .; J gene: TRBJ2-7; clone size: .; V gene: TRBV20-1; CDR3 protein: CSAYREDRSYEQYF; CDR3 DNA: TGCAGTGCTTATAGAGAAGACCGCTCCTACGAGCAGTACTTC
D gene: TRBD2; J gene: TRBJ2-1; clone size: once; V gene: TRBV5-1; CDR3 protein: CASSLTSGRGDEQFF; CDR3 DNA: TGCGCCAGCAGCCTGACTAGCGGGAGGGGCGATGAGCAGTTCTTC
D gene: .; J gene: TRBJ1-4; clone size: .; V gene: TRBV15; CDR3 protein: CATSSERWELFF; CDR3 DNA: TGTGCCACCAGCAGTGAAAGGTGGGAACTGTTTTTT
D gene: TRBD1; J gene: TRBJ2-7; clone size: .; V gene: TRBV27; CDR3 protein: CASSPTTGRGEQYF; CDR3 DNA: TGTGCCAGCAGTCCGACGACAGGGCGCGGCGAGCAGTACTTC
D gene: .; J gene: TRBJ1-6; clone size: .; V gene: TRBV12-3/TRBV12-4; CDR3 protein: CASSSEESSYNSPLHF; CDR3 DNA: TGTGCCAGCAGTTCCGAGGAGTCCTCCTATAATTCACCCCTCCACTTT
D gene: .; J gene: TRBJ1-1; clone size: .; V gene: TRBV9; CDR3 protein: CASSVTMDTEAFF; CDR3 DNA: TGTGCCAGCAGCGTAACGATGGACACTGAAGCTTTCTTT
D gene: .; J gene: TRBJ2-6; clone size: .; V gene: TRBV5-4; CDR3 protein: CASSSPGNSGANVLTF; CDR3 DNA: TGTGCCAGCAGCTCCCCAGGAAACTCTGGGGCCAACGTCCTGACTTTC
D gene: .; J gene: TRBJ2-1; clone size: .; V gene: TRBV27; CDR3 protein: CASSPRVGPPSNEQFF; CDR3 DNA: TGTGCCAGCAGTCCCAGGGTGGGCCCGCCAAGCAATGAGCAGTTCTTC
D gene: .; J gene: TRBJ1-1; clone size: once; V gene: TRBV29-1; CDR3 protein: CSVVPAANTEAFF; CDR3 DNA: TGCAGCGTTGTTCCGGCAGCGAACACTGAAGCTTTCTTT
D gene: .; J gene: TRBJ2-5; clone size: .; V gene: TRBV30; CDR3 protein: CAWSVRGGKTQYF; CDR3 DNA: TGTGCCTGGAGTGTACGCGGAGGAAAGACCCAGTACTTC